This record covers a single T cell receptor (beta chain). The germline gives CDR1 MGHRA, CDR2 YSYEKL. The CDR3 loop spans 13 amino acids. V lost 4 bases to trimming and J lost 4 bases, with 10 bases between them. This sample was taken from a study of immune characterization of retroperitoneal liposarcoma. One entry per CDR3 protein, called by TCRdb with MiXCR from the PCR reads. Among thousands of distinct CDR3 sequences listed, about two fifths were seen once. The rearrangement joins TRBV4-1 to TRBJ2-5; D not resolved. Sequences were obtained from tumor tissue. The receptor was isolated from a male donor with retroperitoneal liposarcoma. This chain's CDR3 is CASSPSFAETQYF. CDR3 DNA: TGCGCCAGCAGCCCCTCTTTCGCAGAGACCCAGTACTTC.